A single sample gave rise to the 20 T cell receptor beta chains below, sequenced in a study of blood T cells in healthy people across ages. The authors ran a second PCR of 7 to 11 cycles using a sample-barcoded 5' primer and a J-beta primer mix. TCRdb redid the calling of the 5' RACE reads with MiXCR, one entry per CDR3 protein. The repertoire holds 850,000 to 1,000,000 distinct CDR3 sequences, around 48% seen once, with around an eighth in the top ten. Sequenced input: blood. Every receptor here comes from a man aged 30-40 years in good health.

The rearrangement joins TRBV29-1 to TRBJ2-1; 7 nucleotides align to TRBD2. Per germline, CDR1 SQVTM and CDR2 ANQGSEA. Germline trimming cut 7 bases from V and 9 bases from J; bases unmatched to any gene: 9. The CDR3 has 12 amino acids. The CDR3 loop is CSGLEGRGEQFF. CDR3 nucleotide sequence: TGCAGCGGCCTAGAGGGGAGGGGTGAGCAGTTCTTC.

V gene TRBV11-3 combines with J gene TRBJ2-5; D gene ambiguous. The DNA end favors TRBJ2-7, so the J call may be wrong. The germline gives CDR1 SGHNT, CDR2 YENEEA. The CDR3 loop spans 14 amino acids. The CDR3 DNA sequence: TGTGCCAGCAGCGCACGACAAGTCTCTGGCGAGCAGTACTTC. Amino acids: CASSARQVSGEQYF.

This clonotype was seen more than once but under ten times. The rearrangement links TRBV12-3 or TRBV12-4 to TRBJ2-3; D unresolved. The CDR3 totals 15 residues. V lost 5 bases to trimming and J lost 2 bases, with 14 bases between them. CDR3 protein: CASSPKPLNTDTQYF. CDR3 nucleotides: TGTGCCAGCAGTCCCAAACCGCTAAACACAGATACGCAGTATTTT.

This clonotype occurred a few times. A read error may be the cause here, since a much bigger clone is one base away. The CDR3 nucleotides read TGTGCCAGCAGTTTATCGGCCGCCAGTAACTATGGCTACACCTTC. This codes for CASSLSAASNYGYTF. This chain connects TRBV28 to TRBJ1-2; D is unresolved. Germline CDR1 reads MDHEN; CDR2 reads SYDVKM. The CDR3 is made up of 15 amino acids. V was shortened by 1 base and J by 1 base, with 10 bases between the two germline ends.

As regards this clonotype: This could be a read error, since a much larger clone is one nucleotide away. The CDR3 sequence: CASAHPGGTQYF. The DNA for the CDR3 is TGTGCCAGCGCGCACCCAGGGGGTACGCAGTATTTT. This chain links TRBV7-9 with TRBJ2-3; 7 positions match TRBD1. This CDR3 comprises 12 residues. Per the germline V gene, CDR1 is SEHNR and CDR2 is FQNEAQ (reference sequence). V shed 8 bases and J 8 bases; nucleotides not matched to a gene: 7. The complete variable domain, with remaining parts taken from reference TRBV7-9 and TRBJ2-3, reads DTGVSQNPRHKITKRGQNVTFRCDPISEHNRLYWYRQTLGQGPEFLTYFQNEAQLEKSRLLSDRFSAERPKGSFSTLEIQRTEQGDSAMYLCASAHPGGTQYFGPGTRLTVL.

The chain recombines TRBV29-1 with TRBJ2-5; a weak D match, TRBD1 (5 bases). The CDR3 has 14 amino acids. The germline V and J ends were trimmed by 6 bases and 1 base, with 15 bases remaining between them. The V gene's germline CDR1 is SQVTM and CDR2 ANQGSEA. CDR3 DNA: TGCAGCGTCGAGAAGGCTGGGGCCCAAGAGACCCAGTACTTC. Protein sequence: CSVEKAGAQETQYF.

The chain recombines TRBV7-2 with TRBJ2-3; 9 bases agree with TRBD2. The CDR3 is 17 amino acids. Germline values: CDR1 SGHTA, CDR2 FQGNSA. V was pared by 5 bases and J by 1 base, with 10 bases of the junction left unmatched. The CDR3 spells CASSPLFSGGRTDTQYF. The CDR3 DNA reads TGTGCCAGCAGCCCCCTCTTTAGCGGGGGCCGCACAGATACGCAGTATTTT.

The chain carries TRBV13 and TRBJ1-1; unclear D gene. V lost 2 bases and J 6 bases, leaving 7 bases between the germline ends. The germline V gene encodes CDR1 PRHDT and CDR2 FYEKMQ (reference sequence). The CDR3 is made up of 12 amino acids. CDR3 protein: CASSLRGSEAFF. The CDR3 DNA is TGTGCCAGCAGCTTAAGAGGGTCTGAAGCTTTCTTT.

This clonotype was seen a handful of times. This chain joins TRBV4-2 and TRBJ1-1; D is possibly TRBD1 (6 bases). V was pared by 4 bases and J by 4 bases, with 19 bases between. Germline-derived CDR1 and CDR2 are LGHNA and YNFKEQ. This CDR3 is 16 amino acids long. The CDR3 spells CASSRSGRGGSTEAFF. The CDR3 nucleotides are TGTGCCAGCAGCCGTTCAGGCAGGGGAGGGAGCACTGAAGCTTTCTTT.

The rearrangement uses TRBV5-1 and TRBJ1-4, with D maybe TRBD1 (5 bases). CDR3 size: 16 residues. Trimming pared 2 bases from V and 0 bases from J, leaving 11 bases between. Germline V gene lookup returns CDR1 SGHRS and CDR2 YFSETQ. CDR3 loop: CASSFQGQTTNEKLFF. As DNA, the CDR3 is TGCGCCAGCAGCTTCCAGGGTCAAACAACTAATGAAAAACTGTTTTTT.

V gene TRBV28 combines with J gene TRBJ1-6; 7 nucleotides align to TRBD1. CDR1 and CDR2 (germline): MDHEN, SYDVKM. Trimming cost V 6 bases and J 6 bases; bases outside gene matches: 8. The CDR3 has 15 amino acids. CDR3 sequence: CASSPPRQGNSPLHF. The CDR3 bases are TGTGCCAGCAGCCCTCCTAGACAGGGTAATTCACCCCTCCACTTT.

This rearrangement joins TRBV5-1 to TRBJ2-5, with a tentative D call TRBD1 (5 bases). V dropped 4 bases and J dropped 5 bases, with 12 bases sitting between them. The CDR3 has 13 amino acids. Germline CDR1 and CDR2: SGHRS and YFSETQ. Written as DNA, the CDR3 is TGCGCCAGCAGCACGGACATCCGCGAGACCCAGTACTTC. This translates into CASSTDIRETQYF.

On this clonotype: Being one base from a much bigger clone, this may be a read error. The chain is built from TRBV11-1 and TRBJ2-3; D remains unclear. Trimming removed 1 base at V and 1 base at J, with 9 bases between. Germline-derived CDR1 and CDR2 are SGHAT and FQDESV (reference sequence). This CDR3 has 15 amino acids. The CDR3 nucleotides are TGTGCCAGCAGCTTAGACCAGAGACGCACAGATACGCAGTATTTT. Its protein product is CASSLDQRRTDTQYF. Supplemented by reference TRBV11-1 and TRBJ2-3, the full variable domain reads EAEVAQSPRYKITEKSQAVAFWCDPISGHATLYWYRQILGQGPELLVQFQDESVVDDSQLPKDRFSAERLKGVDSTLKIQPAELGDSAMYLCASSLDQRRTDTQYFGPGTRLTVL.

The CDR3 region is CASSFGGPNTEAFF. The CDR3 DNA is TGTGCCAGCAGTTTCGGGGGCCCGAACACTGAAGCTTTCTTT. V and J are TRBV12-3 or TRBV12-4 and TRBJ1-1, with D perhaps matching TRBD1 (6 bases). This CDR3 comprises 14 residues. Trimming shortened V by 3 bases and J by 1 base, and 9 bases separated the two germline ends.

The chain uses TRBV4-1 and TRBJ1-2; D may be TRBD1 (6 bases). This CDR3 has 14 amino acids. V shed 1 base and J shed 5 bases, with 11 bases lying between them. CDR1 MGHRA and CDR2 YSYEKL come from the germline V gene. This chain's CDR3 is CASSQAGGLYGYTF. The CDR3 nucleotides read TGCGCCAGCAGCCAAGCGGGGGGCTTGTATGGCTACACCTTC.

This clonotype was picked up a small number of times. The rearrangement links TRBV3-1 to TRBJ2-5; D is possibly TRBD1 (5 bases). Deletions cut 1 base from V and 7 bases from J, with 10 bases between. CDR1 is LGHDT, CDR2 YNNKEL, per germline (reference sequence). The CDR3 is 13 amino acids. CDR3 bases: TGTGCCAGCAGCCAAGGTGGGGCCGGGACCCAGTACTTC. Translated: CASSQGGAGTQYF.

J is TRBJ2-1 and V is TRBV20-1; 9 bases agree with TRBD1. The J call is doubtful: the DNA matches TRBJ2-7 better. There are 14 residues in the CDR3. In germline, CDR1 is DFQATT, CDR2 SNEGSKA (reference sequence). CDR3 amino acids: CSANRDRVAYEQYF. The CDR3 DNA reads as TGCAGTGCCAACCGGGACAGGGTTGCCTACGAGCAGTACTTC.

The table lists this clonotype with a few counts. This CDR3 reads CASLPGQGKYEQYF. The CDR3 bases are TGTGCCAGCCTTCCGGGACAGGGGAAATACGAGCAGTACTTC. The chain joins TRBV21-1 to TRBJ2-7; TRBD1 reflects the table's D call only, with no check against the DNA. TRBV21-1 is designated a pseudogene. This CDR3 spans 14 amino acids.

Regarding this clonotype: Mismatch with germline at one junction end may stem from a read error. The rearrangement links TRBV6-4 to TRBJ2-1; the match to TRBD2 covers 14 bases. Germline CDR1 and CDR2: MRHNA and SNTAGT. The CDR3 is 15 residues long. Here the CDR3 reads CASSPTSGGANERFF. The CDR3, as DNA: TGTGCCAGCAGCCCGACTAGCGGGGGGGCCAATGAGCGGTTCTTC.

This chain connects TRBV27 to TRBJ1-5; D unresolved. CDR1 is MNHEY and CDR2 is SMNVEV in the germline V gene (reference sequence). The V end was cut by 7 bases, the J end by 1 base, with 14 bases between. The CDR3 covers 15 residues. Written as DNA, the CDR3 is TGTGCCAGCAAGCTAGGGCCGAGAAGCAATCAGCCCCAGCATTTT. It encodes CASKLGPRSNQPQHF.